The rows below give T cell receptor beta chains drawn from one sample of a study of control samples from healthy donors and cancer patients. Using immunoSEQ multiplex PCR, the repertoire was profiled, and TCRdb retains in-frame clones only, with some absent. The repertoire holds 200,000 or so clones, with about 90% as singletons. Sequences were obtained from blood. The receptors originated from a young man in good health. The conserved cysteine and the conserved F or W are not part of the CDR3 here. Fields, in order: V gene, J gene, CDR3 protein.

V: TRBV18; J: TRBJ2-2; CDR3: ASSLGQAGELF
V: TRBV10-2; J: TRBJ2-7; CDR3: ASSEGGGGTYEQY
V: TRBV3-1/TRBV3-2; J: TRBJ2-2; CDR3: ASSQVKVAGHHTGELF
V: TRBV12-5; J: TRBJ2-4; CDR3: ASGLSQGLAKNIQY
V: TRBV10-3; J: TRBJ2-1; CDR3: AISAGNNEQF
V: TRBV12-3/TRBV12-4; J: TRBJ2-3; CDR3: ASRRGGTDTQY
V: TRBV5-1; J: TRBJ2-3; CDR3: ASSLGFVTDTQY
V: TRBV12-3/TRBV12-4; J: TRBJ1-5; CDR3: ASRGTGNQPQH
V: TRBV10-1; J: TRBJ2-7; CDR3: ASSGPQGQSYEQY
V: TRBV11-2; J: TRBJ2-1; CDR3: ASSPGLDRHNEQF
V: TRBV5-1; J: TRBJ2-3; CDR3: ASEQGGSDTQY
V: TRBV7-9; J: TRBJ1-1; CDR3: ASSPGTSMNTEAF
V: TRBV4-1; J: TRBJ2-3; CDR3: ASSPGTVTQY
V: TRBV5-1; J: TRBJ1-4; CDR3: ASSSGQDNEKLF
V: TRBV12-3/TRBV12-4; J: TRBJ1-6; CDR3: ASSLGLSPLH
V: TRBV30; J: TRBJ1-1; CDR3: AWSHGTGNTEAF
V: TRBV5-1; J: TRBJ2-7; CDR3: ASSLDQGVYEQY
V: TRBV10-2; J: TRBJ1-1; CDR3: ASGAPTAF
V: TRBV7-6; J: TRBJ2-1; CDR3: ASSLQAAGQLNEQF
V: TRBV30; J: TRBJ1-1; CDR3: AWSAGTGGGTEAF
V: TRBV10-3; J: TRBJ1-1; CDR3: AIQGNTEREAF
V: TRBV18; J: TRBJ1-2; CDR3: ASSGRQGNYGYT
V: TRBV6-6; J: TRBJ1-3; CDR3: ASSLIRQSYSGNTIY
V: TRBV2; J: TRBJ2-7; CDR3: ASSGQGAWEQY
V: TRBV2; J: TRBJ1-2; CDR3: ASSEGRGVGGYT
V: TRBV6-5; J: TRBJ2-7; CDR3: ASSYSGQSSYEQY
V: TRBV5-1; J: TRBJ1-1; CDR3: ASSRQEGTEAF
V: TRBV24-1; J: TRBJ2-2; CDR3: ATSDYGTGSTGELF
V: TRBV18; J: TRBJ1-1; CDR3: ASSPQAAKNTEAF
V: TRBV6-5; J: TRBJ2-7; CDR3: ASSPLLSSYEQY
V: TRBV13; J: TRBJ1-2; CDR3: ASSSRDRIAYGYT
V: TRBV5-6; J: TRBJ1-5; CDR3: ASSFGQGAGQPQH
V: TRBV12-5; J: TRBJ2-1; CDR3: ASGLGGGAYNEQF
V: TRBV27; J: TRBJ2-7; CDR3: ASSFGTGEYEQY
V: TRBV7-9; J: TRBJ2-3; CDR3: ASSTSVDTQY
V: TRBV4-1; J: TRBJ2-1; CDR3: ASSQLKIAGNYNEQF
V: TRBV10-3; J: TRBJ1-1; CDR3: ASRGDTEAF
V: TRBV5-1; J: TRBJ1-1; CDR3: ASSSLQGTNTEAF
V: TRBV30; J: TRBJ1-2; CDR3: AWSEKATGSRGYT
V: TRBV27; J: TRBJ1-6; CDR3: ASSTWTNAGPLH
V: TRBV2; J: TRBJ1-6; CDR3: ASSRQGGRNSPLH
V: TRBV9; J: TRBJ2-7; CDR3: ASSPLGGDEQY
V: TRBV2; J: TRBJ1-6; CDR3: ASNLDRGNSPLH
V: TRBV4-1; J: TRBJ1-3; CDR3: ASSLGGQTGNTIY
V: TRBV13; J: TRBJ1-3; CDR3: ASSRGGSSGNTIY
V: TRBV4-1; J: TRBJ1-2; CDR3: ASSQRGGTDERKYGYT
V: TRBV24-1; J: TRBJ1-5; CDR3: ATSEQGAIQPQH